These T cell receptor beta chains were read from a single sample in a study of long-term antiretroviral therapy in people with HIV. Clones were sequenced by immunoSEQ multiplex PCR, and TCRdb holds only the in-frame ones, with some missing. The sample includes fewer than 45,000 clones, over 75% of them seen just once. Sequenced here: unsorted PBMCs, sampled 2.2 years after starting antiretroviral therapy. These receptors were taken from a man between 18 and 29 years old with HIV. Each CDR3 is given with its conserved first and last residue. D genes are given only for firm matches. Clone size is stated in some rows and not others, as once, few, many or a class when expanded.

D gene	V gene	clone size	J gene	CDR3 protein	CDR3 DNA
-	TRBV2	-	TRBJ2-7	CASSEAGSGSGYEQYF	TGTGCCAGCAGTGAAGCGGGTTCCGGTAGCGGCTACGAGCAGTACTTC
-	TRBV28	-	TRBJ1-5	CASSFPQRGEASNQPQHF	TGTGCCAGCAGTTTCCCCCAAAGGGGGGAAGCCTCCAACCAGCCCCAGCATTTT
TRBD1	TRBV11-1	-	TRBJ2-6	CASSLTGAGANVLTF	TGTGCCAGCAGCTTAACAGGGGCTGGGGCCAACGTCCTGACTTTC
-	TRBV15	-	TRBJ1-1	CATRVGRRTEAFF	TGTGCCACCAGAGTGGGGCGCCGGACTGAAGCTTTCTTT
-	TRBV10-3	-	TRBJ1-3	CAISEGVSGNTIYF	TGTGCCATCAGTGAGGGAGTCTCTGGAAACACCATATATTTT
TRBD1	TRBV4-2	-	TRBJ2-7	CASSLGMGDRPPYEQYF	TGTGCCAGCAGCCTCGGGATGGGGGACAGGCCACCCTACGAGCAGTACTTC
-	TRBV6-4	-	TRBJ1-2	CASSDGGGDGYTF	TGTGCCAGCAGTGACGGAGGGGGTGATGGCTACACCTTC
-	TRBV7-9	-	TRBJ1-1	CASSSTSNTEAFF	TGTGCCAGCAGCTCCACTTCTAACACTGAAGCTTTCTTT
TRBD2	TRBV4-1	-	TRBJ2-2	CASSPSGIRTGELFF	TGCGCCAGCAGCCCTAGCGGGATTCGCACCGGGGAGCTGTTTTTT
TRBD1	TRBV19	once	TRBJ2-7	CASSIAGQGSYEQYF	TGTGCCAGTAGTATAGCGGGACAGGGCTCCTACGAGCAGTACTTC
-	TRBV5-4	-	TRBJ1-2	CASSLGTQGYYGYTF	TGTGCCAGCAGCTTGGGTACTCAGGGGTATTATGGCTACACCTTC
-	TRBV30	-	TRBJ2-3	CAWIGGGATDTQYF	TGTGCCTGGATAGGGGGAGGGGCCACAGATACGCAGTATTTT
-	TRBV10-3	-	TRBJ2-2	CAISPGTPYTGELFF	TGTGCCATCAGCCCCGGGACTCCCTACACCGGGGAGCTGTTTTTT
-	TRBV7-9	-	TRBJ1-5	CASSLGSGIQPQHF	TGTGCCAGCAGCTTAGGTTCTGGTATACAGCCCCAGCATTTT
-	TRBV4-2	-	TRBJ2-1	CASSQDSGAGQFF	TGTGCCAGCAGCCAAGATTCCGGGGCCGGGCAGTTCTTC
-	TRBV19	-	TRBJ2-3	CASSNTAGTSDTQYF	TGTGCCAGTAGTAATACTGCAGGGACCTCTGATACGCAGTATTTT
-	TRBV7-8	-	TRBJ2-5	CASSLARVPIQETQYF	TGTGCCAGCAGCTTAGCCAGGGTCCCCATACAAGAGACCCAGTACTTC
-	TRBV29-1	-	TRBJ2-7	CSVESPTGRSYEQYF	TGCAGCGTTGAGTCCCCGACAGGTCGCTCCTACGAGCAGTACTTC
TRBD2	TRBV10-3	-	TRBJ2-5	CAISESELAGAQETQYF	TGTGCCATCAGTGAGTCAGAACTAGCGGGGGCCCAAGAGACCCAGTACTTC
-	TRBV5-6	-	TRBJ2-3	CASSLVAGRSTDTQYF	TGTGCCAGCAGCTTGGTCGCCGGACGTAGCACAGATACGCAGTATTTT
-	TRBV9	-	TRBJ1-2	CASSAGDGPALYGYTF	TGTGCCAGCAGCGCCGGGGACGGACCCGCTCTTTATGGCTACACCTTC
-	TRBV6-1	-	TRBJ2-7	CASSELTNEQYF	TGTGCCAGCAGTGAATTAACCAACGAGCAGTACTTC
TRBD1	TRBV5-4	few	TRBJ1-2	CAGRGTGASDYGYTF	TGTGCCGGACGGGGGACAGGGGCTAGTGACTATGGCTACACCTTC
-	TRBV29-1	few	TRBJ2-1	CSVEERGHAPLLAPRSSYNEQFF	TGCAGCGTTGAAGAAAGGGGGCACGCCCCTCTACTAGCGCCCCGAAGCTCCTACAATGAGCAGTTCTTC
-	TRBV7-2	-	TRBJ1-2	CASSLGGRPRHSGYTF	TGTGCCAGCAGCTTAGGGGGCCGACCCCGGCATAGTGGCTACACCTTC
-	TRBV4-1	-	TRBJ1-5	CASSPTPGLSNQPQHF	TGCGCCAGCAGCCCGACCCCGGGACTTAGCAATCAGCCCCAGCATTTT
-	TRBV9	-	TRBJ1-2	CASSVAPNERNGYTF	TGTGCCAGCAGCGTGGCTCCCAATGAGCGGAATGGCTACACCTTC
TRBD2	TRBV4-3	-	TRBJ2-3	CASSLASASGRQRDTQYF	TGCGCCAGCAGCCTCGCATCTGCTAGCGGGAGGCAGAGGGATACGCAGTATTTT
-	TRBV7-8	few	TRBJ1-5	CASSKVEGKGNQPQHF	TGTGCCAGCAGCAAAGTCGAAGGGAAGGGCAATCAGCCCCAGCATTTT
-	TRBV5-6	-	TRBJ1-3	CASSFFGSGNTIYF	TGTGCCAGCAGCTTCTTCGGCTCTGGAAACACCATATATTTT
TRBD1	TRBV6-6	few	TRBJ2-3	CAGGRGLDTQYF	TGTGCCGGCGGAAGGGGGCTGGATACGCAGTATTTT
-	TRBV7-8	-	TRBJ2-7	CASSFHDGSYEQYF	TGTGCCAGCAGCTTCCATGACGGTTCCTACGAGCAGTACTTC
TRBD2	TRBV2	-	TRBJ2-5	CASSESTSGGYGTQYF	TGTGCCAGCAGTGAATCGACTAGCGGGGGTTACGGGACCCAGTACTTC
-	TRBV11-2	-	TRBJ1-2	CASSLHLQGDGYTF	TGTGCCAGCAGCCTCCACCTGCAGGGCGATGGCTACACCTTC
-	TRBV4-1	once	TRBJ1-1	CASSQGWLGNTEAFF	TGCGCCAGCAGCCAAGGGTGGCTCGGGAACACTGAAGCTTTCTTT